A selection of T cell receptor beta chains follows, all from one sample in a study of blood T cell repertoires in COVID-19. Clones were sequenced by immunoSEQ multiplex PCR, and TCRdb holds only the in-frame ones, with some missing. The sample carries 200,000 to 250,000 clones, 88% recorded once. Sequenced material: peripheral blood. The receptors stem from a woman aged 60-75 years with acute or convalescent COVID-19. Both conserved end residues are part of each CDR3.

TRBV7-2,14,TRBJ2-5,CASSPGGLQETQYF
TRBV9,14,TRBJ2-7,CASSARLIGYEQYF
TRBV24-1,15,TRBJ2-5,CATSDLGQKQETQYF
TRBV6-1,16,TRBJ2-3,CASSVELAGGTDTQYF
TRBV6-5,14,TRBJ2-1,CAVSERSAVYEQFF
TRBV9,17,TRBJ2-1,CASSGLQGQESYNEQFF
TRBV28,14,TRBJ1-2,CASTGTGQSYGYTF
TRBV7-2,13,TRBJ2-3,CASSFLNTDTQYF
TRBV11-2,14,TRBJ1-1,CASSLDLVREAAFF
TRBV5-1,13,TRBJ1-1,CASSLRPDTEAFF
TRBV30,14,TRBJ1-1,CAWSADSLNTEAFF
TRBV18,12,TRBJ2-7,CASSPSSYEQYF
TRBV6-5,15,TRBJ2-1,CASSSWTGGYNEQFF
TRBV5-1,14,TRBJ1-4,CASRKAPNEESLFF
TRBV19,15,TRBJ2-2,CASSIVNIRTGELFF
TRBV11-2,15,TRBJ2-1,CASSLRTRSYNEQFF
TRBV5-6,13,TRBJ1-2,CASSKSGPRGYTF
TRBV16,15,TRBJ2-7,CASSQSTRLAEQQYF
TRBV11-3,16,TRBJ2-1,CASSRTSGSSYNEQFF
TRBV7-8,16,TRBJ1-1,CASSLARQGGNTEAFF
TRBV7-2,12,TRBJ2-5,CASSGDGGAQYF
TRBV7-2,18,TRBJ1-4,CASSFNLVGGSVNEKLFF
TRBV18,16,TRBJ2-1,CASSPPTGVSYNEQFF